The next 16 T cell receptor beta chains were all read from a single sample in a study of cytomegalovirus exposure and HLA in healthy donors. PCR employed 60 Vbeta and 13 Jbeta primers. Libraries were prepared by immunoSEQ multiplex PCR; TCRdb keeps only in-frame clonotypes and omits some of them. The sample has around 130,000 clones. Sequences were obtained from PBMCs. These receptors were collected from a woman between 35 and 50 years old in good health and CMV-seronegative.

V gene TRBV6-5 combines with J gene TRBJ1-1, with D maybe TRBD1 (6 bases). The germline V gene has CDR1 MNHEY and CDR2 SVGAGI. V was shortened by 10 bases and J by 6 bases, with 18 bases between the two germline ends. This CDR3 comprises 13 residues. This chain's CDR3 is CATRWTAKAEAFF. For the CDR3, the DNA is TGTGCCACCAGGTGGACAGCAAAGGCTGAAGCTTTCTTT.

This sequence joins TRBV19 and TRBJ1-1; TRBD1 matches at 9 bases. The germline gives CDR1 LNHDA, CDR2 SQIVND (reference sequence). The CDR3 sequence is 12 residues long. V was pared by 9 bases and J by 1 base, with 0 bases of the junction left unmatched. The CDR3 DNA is TGTGCCAGGGGACAGGGGAACACTGAAGCTTTCTTT. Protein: CARGQGNTEAFF.

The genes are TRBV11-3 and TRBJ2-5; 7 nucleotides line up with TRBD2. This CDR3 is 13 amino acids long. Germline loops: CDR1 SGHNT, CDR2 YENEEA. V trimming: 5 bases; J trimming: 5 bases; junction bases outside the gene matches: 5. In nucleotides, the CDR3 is TGTGCCAGCAGCGAGCAAGCGGGGGAGACCCAGTACTTC. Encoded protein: CASSEQAGETQYF.

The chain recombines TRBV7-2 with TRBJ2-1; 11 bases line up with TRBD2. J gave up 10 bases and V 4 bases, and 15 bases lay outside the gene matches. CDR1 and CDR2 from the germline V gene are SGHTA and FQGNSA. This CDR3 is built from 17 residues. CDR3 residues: CASSSLGLAGSGGEQFF. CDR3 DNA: TGTGCCAGCAGCTCCCTCGGACTAGCGGGCTCCGGGGGGGAGCAGTTCTTC.

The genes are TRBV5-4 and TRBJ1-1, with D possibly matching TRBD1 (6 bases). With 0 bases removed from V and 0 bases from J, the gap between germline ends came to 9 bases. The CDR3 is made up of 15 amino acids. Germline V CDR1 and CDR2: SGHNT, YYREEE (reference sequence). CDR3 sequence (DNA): TGTGCCAGCAGCTTGGGTCCAGGGGTGAACACTGAAGCTTTCTTT. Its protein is CASSLGPGVNTEAFF.

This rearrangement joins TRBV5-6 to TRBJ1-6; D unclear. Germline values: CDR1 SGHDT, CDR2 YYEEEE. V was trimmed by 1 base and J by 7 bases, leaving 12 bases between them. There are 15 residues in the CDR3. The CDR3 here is CASSLLGSLNSPLHF. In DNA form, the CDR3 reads TGTGCCAGCAGCTTGCTAGGTTCCCTCAATTCACCCCTCCACTTT.

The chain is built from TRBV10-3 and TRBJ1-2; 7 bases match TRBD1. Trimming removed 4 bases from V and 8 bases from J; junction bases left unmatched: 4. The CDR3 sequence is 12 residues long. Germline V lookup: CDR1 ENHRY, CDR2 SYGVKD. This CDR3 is CAISGGGEGYTF. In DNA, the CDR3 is TGTGCCATCAGTGGAGGGGGCGAAGGCTACACCTTC.

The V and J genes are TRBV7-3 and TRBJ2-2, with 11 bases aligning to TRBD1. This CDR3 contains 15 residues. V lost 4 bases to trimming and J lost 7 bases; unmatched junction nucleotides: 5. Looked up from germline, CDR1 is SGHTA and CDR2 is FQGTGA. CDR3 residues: CASSSDRGRNGELFF. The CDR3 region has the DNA TGTGCCAGCAGCTCGGACAGGGGGCGTAACGGGGAGCTGTTTTTT.

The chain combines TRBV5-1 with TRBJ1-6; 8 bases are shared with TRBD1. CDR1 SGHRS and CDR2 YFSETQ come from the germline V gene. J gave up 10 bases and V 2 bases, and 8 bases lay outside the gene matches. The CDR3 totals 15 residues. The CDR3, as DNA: TGCGCCAGCAGCTTAGACAGGGGTGCTCGGTCACCCCTCCACTTT. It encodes CASSLDRGARSPLHF.

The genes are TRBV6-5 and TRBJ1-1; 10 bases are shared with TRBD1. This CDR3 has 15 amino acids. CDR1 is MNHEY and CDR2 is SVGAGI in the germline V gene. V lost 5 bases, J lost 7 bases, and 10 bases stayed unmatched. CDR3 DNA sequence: TGTGCCAGCAGTACAAGCCGGACAGGGGGTAGTGAAGCTTTCTTT. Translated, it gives CASSTSRTGGSEAFF.

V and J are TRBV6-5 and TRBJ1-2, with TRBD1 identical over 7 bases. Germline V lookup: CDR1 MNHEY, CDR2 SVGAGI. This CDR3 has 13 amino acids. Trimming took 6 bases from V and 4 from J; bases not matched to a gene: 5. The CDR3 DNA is TGTGCCAGCAGACGCCAGGGGGGCTATGGCTACACCTTC. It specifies CASRRQGGYGYTF.

The CDR3 reads CASSLGQGGLETQYF. DNA for the CDR3: TGTGCCAGCAGTTTAGGGCAGGGGGGCTTAGAGACCCAGTACTTC. This chain connects TRBV28 to TRBJ2-5; the D gene is possibly TRBD1 (7 bases). CDR3 size: 15 residues. V was pared by 2 bases and J by 4 bases, with 14 bases between. The germline gives CDR1 MDHEN, CDR2 SYDVKM.

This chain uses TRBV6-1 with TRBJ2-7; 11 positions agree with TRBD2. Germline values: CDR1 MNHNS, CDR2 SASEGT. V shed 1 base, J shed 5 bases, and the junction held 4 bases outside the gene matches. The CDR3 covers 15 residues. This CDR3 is CASSEGLAGGDEQYF. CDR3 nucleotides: TGTGCCAGCAGTGAAGGTCTAGCGGGGGGCGACGAGCAGTACTTC.

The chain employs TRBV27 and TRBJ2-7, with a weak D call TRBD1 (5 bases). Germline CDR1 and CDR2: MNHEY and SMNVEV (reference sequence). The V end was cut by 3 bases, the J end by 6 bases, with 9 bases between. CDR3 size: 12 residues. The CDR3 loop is CASSFQGSEQYF. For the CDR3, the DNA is TGTGCCAGCAGTTTTCAGGGCTCCGAGCAGTACTTC.

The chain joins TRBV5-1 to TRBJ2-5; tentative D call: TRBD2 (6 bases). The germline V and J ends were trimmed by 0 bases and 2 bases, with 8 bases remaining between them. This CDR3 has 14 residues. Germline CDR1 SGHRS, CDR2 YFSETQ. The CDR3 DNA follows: TGCGCCAGCAGCTTGGCCCGGGGGCAAGAGACCCAGTACTTC. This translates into CASSLARGQETQYF.

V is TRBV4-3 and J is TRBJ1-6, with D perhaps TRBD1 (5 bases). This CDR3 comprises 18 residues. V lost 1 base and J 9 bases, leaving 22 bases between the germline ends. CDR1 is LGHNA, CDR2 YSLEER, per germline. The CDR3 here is CASSQGIDSFGEASPLHF. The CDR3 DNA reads TGCGCCAGCAGCCAAGGAATTGACAGCTTTGGCGAAGCTTCACCCCTCCACTTT.